The 10 T cell receptor beta chains given below trace back to one sample, sequenced in a study of blood T cell repertoires in COVID-19. The table came from immunoSEQ multiplex PCR; TCRdb's copy has only in-frame clones and leaves some out. The repertoire holds under 55,000 clones, 70% to 80% seen once, with about 25% in the top ten. The material sequenced was peripheral blood. All receptors derive from a man between 65 and 85 years old with acute or convalescent COVID-19.

The chain has TRBV7-9 and TRBJ1-1; unclear D gene. Looked up from germline, CDR1 is SEHNR and CDR2 is FQNEAQ (reference sequence). The V end lost 5 bases, the J end lost 3 bases, and 7 bases lay between the germline ends. The CDR3 runs 12 residues. The CDR3 nucleotides read TGTGCCAGCAGCCCCGGAGACACTGAAGCTTTCTTT. This translates into CASSPGDTEAFF.

The V gene is TRBV5-4, the J gene TRBJ2-7, with TRBD2 matching over 10 bases. The V segment lost 4 bases and the J segment 5 bases; nucleotides outside the gene matches: 12. This CDR3 has 16 residues. CDR1 is SGHNT and CDR2 is YYREEE in the germline V gene (reference sequence). The CDR3 loop reads CASSKRAGGPSDEQYF. CDR3 nucleotides: TGTGCCAGCAGCAAACGAGCGGGAGGGCCGTCCGACGAGCAGTACTTC.

This chain joins TRBV6-5 and TRBJ1-2; TRBD1 matches at 7 bases. CDR3 length: 13 amino acids. The V segment lost 2 bases and the J segment 3 bases; nucleotides outside the gene matches: 0. The germline gives CDR1 MNHEY, CDR2 SVGAGI. This CDR3 reads CASSYDRDYGYTF. The CDR3 region has the DNA TGTGCCAGCAGTTACGACAGGGACTATGGCTACACCTTC.

This sequence joins TRBV30 and TRBJ1-2; no firm D call. Trimming left V 5 bases short and J 0 bases short, with 7 bases between. The CDR3 spans 12 residues. Germline assignment: CDR1 GTSNPN and CDR2 SVGIG (reference sequence). CDR3 nucleotides: TGTGCCTGGGCGGGGTCTAACTATGGCTACACCTTC. Encoded protein: CAWAGSNYGYTF.

The chain couples TRBV19 to TRBJ1-3, with a possible D match to TRBD1 (6 bases). The germline V gene has CDR1 LNHDA and CDR2 SQIVND (reference sequence). Trimming removed 4 bases at V and 0 bases at J, with 13 bases between. The CDR3 covers 16 residues. The CDR3 DNA sequence: TGTGCCAGTAGTACAGGGCAGGGGCCCTCTGGAAACACCATATATTTT. It is translated as CASSTGQGPSGNTIYF.

The genes are TRBV27 and TRBJ1-5; TRBD1 agrees at 7 bases. The V segment lost 6 bases and the J segment 0 bases; nucleotides outside the gene matches: 5. CDR3 length: 15 amino acids. Germline lookup yields CDR1 MNHEY and CDR2 SMNVEV (reference sequence). The CDR3 is CASSPGGYSNQPQHF. In DNA form, the CDR3 reads TGTGCCAGCAGCCCAGGGGGGTATAGCAATCAGCCCCAGCATTTT.

The chain uses TRBV28 and TRBJ2-7, with 10 nucleotides matching TRBD1. V dropped 5 bases and J dropped 5; count of bases not matched to a gene: 9. There are 15 residues in the CDR3. Germline CDR1 reads MDHEN; CDR2 reads SYDVKM. This CDR3 is CASSTSGTGAHEQYF. CDR3 DNA: TGTGCCAGCAGTACCTCGGGGACAGGGGCCCACGAGCAGTACTTC. The whole variable domain, remainder taken from reference TRBV28 and TRBJ2-7, is DVKVTQSSRYLVKRTGEKVFLECVQDMDHENMFWYRQDPGLGLRLIYFSYDVKMKEKGDIPEGYSVSREKKERFSLILESASTNQTSMYLCASSTSGTGAHEQYFGPGTRLTVT.

The gene calls are TRBV6-5 and TRBJ2-7; TRBD1 matches at 8 bases. This CDR3 is 14 amino acids long. Trimming took 7 bases from V and 4 from J; bases not matched to a gene: 9. Germline loops: CDR1 MNHEY, CDR2 SVGAGI. CDR3 sequence reads: CASTLGQGAYEQYF. CDR3 coding DNA: TGTGCCAGCACCCTAGGGCAGGGGGCTTACGAGCAGTACTTC.

This clone was seen once. The V gene is TRBV6-5, the J gene TRBJ2-2, with D possibly TRBD2 on 5 matching bases. CDR3 length: 14 amino acids. Per germline, CDR1 MNHEY and CDR2 SVGAGI. With 6 bases removed from V and 7 bases from J, the gap between germline ends came to 15 bases. CDR3 sequence (DNA): TGTGCCAGCAGACGTCTGGAGGAAGGCGGGGAGCTGTTTTTT. Its protein product is CASRRLEEGGELFF.

The chain carries TRBV10-3 and TRBJ2-7; TRBD1 is a possible D gene (6 bases). Germline CDR1 and CDR2: ENHRY and SYGVKD. The CDR3 has 13 amino acids. V lost 7 bases and J 4 bases, leaving 14 bases between the germline ends. The CDR3 loop is CAIKSGTYYEQYF. DNA of the CDR3: TGTGCCATCAAATCCGGGACATATTACGAGCAGTACTTC.